This T cell receptor beta chain was captured by sequencing in a study of CD8 T cells in Susac syndrome. After extraction with the RNeasy kit, roughly 0.45 to 1 ug of the RNA was reverse transcribed using random hexamers. One entry per CDR3 protein results from TCRdb running MiXCR on the immunoSEQ multiplex PCR reads. The profile shows 200,000 or so distinct CDR3 sequences, about 94% of them singletons. Sequencing of TCR beta was carried out in blood CD8+ and CD4+ T cells. J was trimmed by 4 bases and V by 1 base; bases with no gene match: 9. The germline V gene encodes CDR1 SQVTM and CDR2 ANQGSEA. This CDR3 spans 16 amino acids. A single count supports this clonotype.

The sequencing sample was made of CD8+ T cells from PBMCs. The receptor was derived from a human donor with multiple sclerosis. The chain recombines TRBV29-1 with TRBJ2-7; 11 bases line up with TRBD1. CDR3 loop: CSVEGFGTGGSYEQYF. CDR3 sequence (DNA): TGCAGCGTTGAAGGATTTGGGACAGGGGGGAGTTACGAGCAGTACTTC.